This paragraph covers one T cell receptor (beta chain) sequence. Germline V CDR1 and CDR2: LNHDA, SQIVND (reference sequence). The length of the CDR3 is 16 residues. V was pared by 5 bases and J by 1 base, with 8 bases of the junction left unmatched. This sample was included in a study of cytomegalovirus exposure and HLA in healthy donors. The PCR employed 60 Vbeta primers together with 13 Jbeta primers. Clones were read by immunoSEQ multiplex PCR, and TCRdb kept only the in-frame ones, dropping some. This repertoire shows about 150,000 clones, over 80% found once; its top ten account for around 3.2%.

This clonotype was obtained from a male donor in good health and CMV-seronegative. The rearrangement links TRBV19 to TRBJ1-1, with TRBD1 matching over 9 bases. Sequenced input: PBMCs. The CDR3 sequence is CASSLNRGPRNTEAFF. CDR3 coding DNA: TGTGCCAGTAGTCTCAACAGGGGGCCTAGGAACACTGAAGCTTTCTTT.